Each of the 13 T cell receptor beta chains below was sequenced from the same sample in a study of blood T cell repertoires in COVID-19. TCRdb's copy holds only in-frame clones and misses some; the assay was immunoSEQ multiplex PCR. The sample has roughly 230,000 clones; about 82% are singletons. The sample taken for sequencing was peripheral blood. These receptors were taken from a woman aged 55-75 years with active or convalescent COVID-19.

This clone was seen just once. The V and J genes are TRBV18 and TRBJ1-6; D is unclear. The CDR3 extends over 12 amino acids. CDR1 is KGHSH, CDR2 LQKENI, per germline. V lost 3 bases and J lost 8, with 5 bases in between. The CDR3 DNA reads TGTGCCAGCTCACCCGCGGATTCACCCCTCCACTTT. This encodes CASSPADSPLHF.

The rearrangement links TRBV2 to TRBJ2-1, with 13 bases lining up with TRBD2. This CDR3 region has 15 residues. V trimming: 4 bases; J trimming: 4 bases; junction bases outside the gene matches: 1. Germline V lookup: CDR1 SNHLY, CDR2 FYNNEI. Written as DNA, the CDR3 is TGTGCCAGCAGTGGACTAGCGGGGGGATACAATGAGCAGTTCTTC. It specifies CASSGLAGGYNEQFF.

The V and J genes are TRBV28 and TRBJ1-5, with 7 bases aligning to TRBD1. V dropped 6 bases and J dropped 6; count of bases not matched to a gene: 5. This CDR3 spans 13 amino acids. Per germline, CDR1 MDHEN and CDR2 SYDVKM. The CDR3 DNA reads TGTGCCAGCAGGCGGACAGGCAGTCAGCCCCAGCATTTT. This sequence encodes CASRRTGSQPQHF. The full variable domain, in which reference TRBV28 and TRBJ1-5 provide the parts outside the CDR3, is DVKVTQSSRYLVKRTGEKVFLECVQDMDHENMFWYRQDPGLGLRLIYFSYDVKMKEKGDIPEGYSVSREKKERFSLILESASTNQTSMYLCASRRTGSQPQHFGDGTRLSIL.

CDR3 loop: CASTPGSWTEAFF. The DNA of the CDR3 is TGTGCCAGCACCCCAGGCAGTTGGACTGAAGCTTTCTTT. The chain has TRBV12-3 or TRBV12-4 and TRBJ1-1, with D unclear. Trimming removed 7 bases from V and 5 bases from J, with 14 bases in between. This CDR3 is built from 13 residues.

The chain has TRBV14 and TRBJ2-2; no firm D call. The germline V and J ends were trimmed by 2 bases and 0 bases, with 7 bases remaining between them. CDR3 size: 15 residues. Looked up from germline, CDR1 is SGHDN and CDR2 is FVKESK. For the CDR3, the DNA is TGTGCCAGCAGCCAACCCGCGACGAACACCGGGGAGCTGTTTTTT. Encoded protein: CASSQPATNTGELFF.

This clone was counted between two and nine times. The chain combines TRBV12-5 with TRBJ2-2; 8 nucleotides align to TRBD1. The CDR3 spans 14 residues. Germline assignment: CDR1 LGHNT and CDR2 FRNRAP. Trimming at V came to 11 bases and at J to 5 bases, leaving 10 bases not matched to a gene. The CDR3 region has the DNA TGTGCTTCAACGCGGGACAGGAGAACCGGGGAGCTGTTTTTT. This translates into CASTRDRRTGELFF.

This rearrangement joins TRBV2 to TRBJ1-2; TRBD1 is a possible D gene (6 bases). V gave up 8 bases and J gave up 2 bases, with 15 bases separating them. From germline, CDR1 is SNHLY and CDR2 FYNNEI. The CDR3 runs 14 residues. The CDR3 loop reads CASGGIPGNYGYTF. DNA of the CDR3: TGTGCCAGCGGGGGCATCCCGGGGAACTATGGCTACACCTTC.

This CDR3 is CASGPIQPPGANVLTF. CDR3 DNA: TGTGCTAGTGGTCCGATACAGCCCCCTGGGGCCAACGTCCTGACTTTC. This rearrangement joins TRBV12-5 to TRBJ2-6; D gene uncertain. The germline CDR1 and CDR2 sequences are LGHNT and FRNRAP. Deletions cut 5 bases from V and 2 bases from J, with 13 bases between. The CDR3 consists of 16 residues.

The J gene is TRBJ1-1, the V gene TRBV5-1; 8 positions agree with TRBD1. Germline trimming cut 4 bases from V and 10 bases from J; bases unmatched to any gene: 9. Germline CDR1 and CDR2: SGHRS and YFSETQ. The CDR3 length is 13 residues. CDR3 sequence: CASSDDRGLGAFF. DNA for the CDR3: TGCGCCAGCAGCGATGACAGGGGTCTGGGAGCTTTCTTT.

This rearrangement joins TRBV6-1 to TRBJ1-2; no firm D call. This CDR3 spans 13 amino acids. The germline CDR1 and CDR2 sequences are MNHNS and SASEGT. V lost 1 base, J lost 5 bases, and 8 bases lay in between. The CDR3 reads CASSEGQVYGYTF. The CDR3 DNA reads TGTGCCAGCAGTGAAGGACAAGTTTATGGCTACACCTTC.

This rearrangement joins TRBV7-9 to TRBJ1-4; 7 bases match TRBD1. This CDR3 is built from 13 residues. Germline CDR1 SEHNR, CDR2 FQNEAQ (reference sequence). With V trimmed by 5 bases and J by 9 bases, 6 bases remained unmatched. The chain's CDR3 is CASSHDRVQKLFF. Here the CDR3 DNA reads TGTGCCAGCAGCCACGACAGGGTGCAAAAACTGTTTTTT.

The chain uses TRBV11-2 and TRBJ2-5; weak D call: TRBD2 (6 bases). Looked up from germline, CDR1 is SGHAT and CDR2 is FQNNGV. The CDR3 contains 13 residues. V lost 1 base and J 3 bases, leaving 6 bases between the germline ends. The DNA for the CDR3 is TGTGCCAGCAGCTTAGTAGCGGAAGAGACCCAGTACTTC. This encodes CASSLVAEETQYF.

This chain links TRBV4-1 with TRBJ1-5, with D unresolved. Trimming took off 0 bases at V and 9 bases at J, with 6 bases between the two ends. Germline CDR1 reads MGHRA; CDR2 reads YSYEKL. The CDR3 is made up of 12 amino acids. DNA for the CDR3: TGCGCCAGCAGCCAAGAGACGGGGCCCCAGCATTTT. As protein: CASSQETGPQHF.